This TCR beta chain was retrieved from a study of shared clonotypes between healthy human individuals. The CDR3 is 17 residues long. V lost 2 bases and J lost 0, with 17 bases in between. Germline V gene data show CDR1 as MDHEN and CDR2 as SYDVKM. Deep level was the assay's run setting. The table came from immunoSEQ multiplex PCR; TCRdb's copy has only in-frame clones and leaves some out. The table lists about 2.4 million clones, under 95% of them singletons. The sequenced sample consisted of naive CD4+ T cells from PBMCs. Subset indicated: CD45RA+ positively selected. This sequence was found in a man between 18 and 29 years old in good health. Some clones in this sample may be carry-over from other donors' samples. This chain links TRBV28 with TRBJ2-7, with D tentatively TRBD2 (6 bases). CDR3 DNA sequence: TGTGCCAGCAGTTTAATATTCGGCGGGGCGCGCTCCTACGAGCAGTACTTC. It specifies CASSLIFGGARSYEQYF.